This T cell receptor beta chain is from a study of T cell responses to AZD1222 COVID-19 vaccine. About the study: Pooled samples include second doses given at about 4 or 12 weeks. Study outcomes and limitations: Regions left unmutated in variants are reportedly the target of nearly half of spike-specific TCRs. Possibly, clonal diversity was underestimated; donors were largely white British and included more females. Receipt of two AZD1222 doses was followed by a rise in Spike-specific TCR breadth and depth.

This clone showed up just once. Its target is unknown. Trimming left V 5 bases short and J 0 bases short, with 24 bases between. The germline gives CDR1 SGHDT, CDR2 YYEEEE. This CDR3 contains 18 residues. Data came from immunoSEQ multiplex PCR; TCRdb stores just in-frame clones and leaves some out. The table has 90,000 to 120,000 clones, about 93% seen once; the top ten hold less than 25%. The V call is TRBV5-6, the J call TRBJ2-7, with TRBD1 as a possible D gene (6 bases). The receptor was derived from an adult in good health. The sample consisted of peripheral blood, taken on day 0 of AZD1222 vaccination. The CDR3 reads CASRVRGRGTSFSYEQYF. The CDR3 region has the DNA TGTGCCAGCAGGGTACGAGGCAGGGGAACTTCATTCTCCTACGAGCAGTACTTC. Full variable domain (outside the CDR3, taken from reference TRBV5-6 and TRBJ2-7): DAGVTQSPTHLIKTRGQQVTLRCSPKSGHDTVSWYQQALGQGPQFIFQYYEEEERQRGNFPDRFSGHQFPNYSSELNVNALLLGDSALYLCASRVRGRGTSFSYEQYFGPGTRLTVT.